This TCR beta chain was captured in a study of CDR3 diversity in severe acne. TCRdb reprocessed the PCR reads with MiXCR, giving one entry per CDR3 protein. The sample lists roughly 100,000 distinct CDR3 sequences; 51% were seen once. Looked up from germline, CDR1 is SQVTM and CDR2 is ANQGSEA. V lost 5 bases, J lost 4 bases, and 9 bases lay in between. This CDR3 has 12 amino acids. The sequenced sample was blood. The TCR was taken from a male donor with acne. V is TRBV29-1 and J is TRBJ2-1; D is perhaps TRBD2 (5 bases). CDR3: CSVWTGYNEQFF. The CDR3 nucleotides are TGCAGCGTTTGGACTGGGTACAATGAGCAGTTCTTC.